The rows below give T cell receptor beta chains drawn from one sample of a study of T cell changes during pregnancy in multiple sclerosis. This table comes from immunoSEQ multiplex PCR, and its TCRdb copy is limited to in-frame clones, with some not included. The sample shows over 80,000 clones, over 85% of them seen only once. The sequenced sample was peripheral blood, obtained in the third trimester of pregnancy. The receptors shown here come from a female donor in good health, enrolled as a control in a pregnancy study. CDR3s include the opening cysteine and the closing phenylalanine or tryptophan. Each record gives: V gene, D gene, clone size, J gene, CDR3 protein, CDR3 DNA. D genes are given only for firm matches. A clone size is listed for some rows: how often the clone was seen (once, few, many), or a class if it is expanded.

TRBV5-1	NA	NA	TRBJ2-1	CASSSRDWNNEQFF	TGCGCCAGCAGCTCGCGGGACTGGAATAATGAGCAGTTCTTC
TRBV5-1	TRBD1	NA	TRBJ1-1	CASTLGQGGRTEAFF	TGCGCCAGCACTTTGGGACAGGGCGGACGGACTGAAGCTTTCTTT
TRBV6-1	TRBD1	NA	TRBJ2-7	CASTTGILYEQYF	TGTGCCAGCACGACAGGGATATTGTACGAGCAGTACTTC
TRBV7-8	TRBD2	once	TRBJ2-1	CASSWGSGTSGSEQFF	TGTGCCAGCAGCTGGGGAAGTGGGACTAGCGGAAGTGAGCAGTTCTTC
TRBV2	TRBD1	NA	TRBJ2-3	CASSEQGAYGTDTQYF	TGTGCCAGCAGTGAACAGGGGGCATATGGGACAGATACGCAGTATTTT
TRBV14	NA	NA	TRBJ2-7	CASRGGHYEQYF	TGTGCCAGCAGGGGGGGGCACTACGAGCAGTACTTC
TRBV19	TRBD1	NA	TRBJ2-1	CASSIPGQGAWEQFF	TGTGCCAGTAGTATCCCGGGACAGGGGGCATGGGAGCAGTTCTTC
TRBV15	NA	NA	TRBJ1-3	CATSRASEGTGNTIYF	TGTGCCACCAGCAGAGCCTCGGAGGGAACTGGAAACACCATATATTTT
TRBV28	NA	NA	TRBJ2-3	CASKTYSTNTDSPTDTQYF	TGTGCCAGCAAGACATACTCAACAAATACAGACAGTCCCACAGATACGCAGTATTTT
TRBV5-1	TRBD2	NA	TRBJ2-5	CASSLVAGEETQYF	TGCGCCAGCAGCTTGGTAGCGGGGGAAGAGACCCAGTACTTC
TRBV19	TRBD1	NA	TRBJ1-5	CASSSRQGKVVGSYSNQPQHF	TGTGCCAGTAGTTCCCGACAGGGAAAGGTAGTTGGGTCTTATAGCAATCAGCCCCAGCATTTT
TRBV7-9	TRBD2	once	TRBJ2-1	CASSLVWTSGYNEQFF	TGTGCCAGCAGCTTAGTGTGGACTAGCGGTTACAATGAGCAGTTCTTC
TRBV2	NA	NA	TRBJ2-3	CASGGTPVRGTDTQYF	TGTGCCAGCGGGGGCACACCCGTGAGGGGCACAGATACGCAGTATTTT
TRBV11-3	NA	NA	TRBJ1-1	CASSLGGAGGLSTEAFF	TGTGCCAGCAGCTTAGGAGGAGCAGGAGGCCTGAGCACTGAAGCTTTCTTT
TRBV28	TRBD1	NA	TRBJ1-5	CASSFYGTGNQPQHF	TGTGCCAGCAGTTTTTATGGGACAGGAAATCAGCCCCAGCATTTT
TRBV13	NA	NA	TRBJ2-5	CASSSLDTNQETQYF	TGTGCCAGCAGTTCGCTGGACACTAACCAAGAGACCCAGTACTTC
TRBV18	NA	NA	TRBJ2-1	CASSRRQWTEVVPKYNEQFF	TGTGCCAGCTCACGGAGACAGTGGACCGAGGTGGTCCCAAAGTACAATGAGCAGTTCTTC
TRBV6-1	NA	NA	TRBJ2-7	CASSEAQQLPYEQYF	TGTGCCAGCAGTGAAGCGCAACAGCTCCCCTACGAGCAGTACTTC
TRBV28	NA	NA	TRBJ1-2	CASSLANRVYGYTF	TGTGCCAGCAGTTTGGCCAACAGGGTCTATGGCTACACCTTC
TRBV7-9	NA	NA	TRBJ2-7	CASSHDRTITYEQYF	TGTGCCAGCAGCCACGATCGGACTATAACCTACGAGCAGTACTTC
TRBV7-2	NA	NA	TRBJ2-2	CASRFTGTGELFF	TGTGCCAGCAGGTTCACAGGGACCGGGGAGCTGTTTTTT
TRBV5-6	NA	NA	TRBJ1-4	CASRTAGQSNEKLFF	TGTGCCAGCAGGACTGCCGGCCAGTCTAATGAAAAACTGTTTTTT